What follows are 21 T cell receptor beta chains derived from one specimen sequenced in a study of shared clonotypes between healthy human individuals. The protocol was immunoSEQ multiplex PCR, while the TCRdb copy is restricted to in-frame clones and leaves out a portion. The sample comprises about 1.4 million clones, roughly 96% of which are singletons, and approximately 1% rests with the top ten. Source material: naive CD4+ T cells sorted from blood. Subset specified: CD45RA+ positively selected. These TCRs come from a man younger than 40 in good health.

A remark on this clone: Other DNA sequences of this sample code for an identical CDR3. CDR3 sequence (DNA): TGTGCCAGCAGTGGGGGGGGTCAGCCCCAGCATTTT. As protein: CASSGGGQPQHF. J is TRBJ1-5 and V is TRBV28; weak D call: TRBD1 (5 bases). CDR3 length equals 12 residues. The germline gives CDR1 MDHEN, CDR2 SYDVKM. The V gene lost 5 bases and the J gene lost 6 bases, with 8 bases spanning the gap.

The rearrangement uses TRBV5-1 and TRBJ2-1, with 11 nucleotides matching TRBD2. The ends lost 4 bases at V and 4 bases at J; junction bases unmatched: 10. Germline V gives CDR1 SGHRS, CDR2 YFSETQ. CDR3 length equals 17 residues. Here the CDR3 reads CASSDQGLAALYNEQFF. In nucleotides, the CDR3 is TGCGCCAGCAGCGACCAGGGACTAGCGGCCCTATACAATGAGCAGTTCTTC.

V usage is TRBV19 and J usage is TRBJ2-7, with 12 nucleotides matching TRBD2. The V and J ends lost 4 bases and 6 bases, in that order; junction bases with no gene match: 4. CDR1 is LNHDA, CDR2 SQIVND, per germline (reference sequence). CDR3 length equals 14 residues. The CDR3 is CASSRLAGEPEQYF. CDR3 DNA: TGTGCCAGTAGTAGACTAGCGGGAGAACCCGAGCAGTACTTC.

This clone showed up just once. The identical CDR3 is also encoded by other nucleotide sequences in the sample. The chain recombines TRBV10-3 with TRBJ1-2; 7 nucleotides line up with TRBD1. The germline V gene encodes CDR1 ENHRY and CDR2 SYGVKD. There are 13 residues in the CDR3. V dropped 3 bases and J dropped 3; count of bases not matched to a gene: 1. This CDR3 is CAISEDRDYGYTF. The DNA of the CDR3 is TGTGCCATCAGTGAAGACAGGGACTATGGCTACACCTTC.

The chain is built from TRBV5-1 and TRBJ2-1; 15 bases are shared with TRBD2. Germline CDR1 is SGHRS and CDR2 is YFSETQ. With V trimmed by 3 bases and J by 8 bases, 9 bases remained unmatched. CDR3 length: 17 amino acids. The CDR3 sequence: CASSYGGTSGRFDEQFF. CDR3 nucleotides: TGCGCCAGCAGCTATGGCGGGACTAGCGGGAGGTTTGATGAGCAGTTCTTC.

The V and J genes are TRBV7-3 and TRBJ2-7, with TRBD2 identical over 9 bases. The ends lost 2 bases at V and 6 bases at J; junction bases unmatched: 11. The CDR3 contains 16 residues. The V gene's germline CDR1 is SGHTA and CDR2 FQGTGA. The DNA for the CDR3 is TGTGCCAGCAGCTTAGGGGGCGGTAGCGGGAGAGCCGAGCAGTACTTC. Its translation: CASSLGGGSGRAEQYF.

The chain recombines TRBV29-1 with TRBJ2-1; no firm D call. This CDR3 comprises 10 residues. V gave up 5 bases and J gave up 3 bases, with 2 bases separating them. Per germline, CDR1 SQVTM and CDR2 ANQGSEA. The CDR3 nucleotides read TGCAGCGTTTACTACAATGAGCAGTTCTTC. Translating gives CSVYYNEQFF.

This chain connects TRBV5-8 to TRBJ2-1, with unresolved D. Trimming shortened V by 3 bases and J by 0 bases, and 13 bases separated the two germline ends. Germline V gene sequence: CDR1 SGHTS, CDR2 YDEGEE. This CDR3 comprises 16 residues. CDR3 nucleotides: TGTGCCAGCAGCTGGCCGGTGAGAAGCTCCTACAATGAGCAGTTCTTC. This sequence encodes CASSWPVRSSYNEQFF. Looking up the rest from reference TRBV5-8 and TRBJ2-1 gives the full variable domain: EAGVTQSPTHLIKTRGQQATLRCSPISGHTSVYWYQQALGLGLQFLLWYDEGEERNRGNFPPRFSGRQFPNYSSELNVNALELEDSALYLCASSWPVRSSYNEQFFGPGTRLTVL.

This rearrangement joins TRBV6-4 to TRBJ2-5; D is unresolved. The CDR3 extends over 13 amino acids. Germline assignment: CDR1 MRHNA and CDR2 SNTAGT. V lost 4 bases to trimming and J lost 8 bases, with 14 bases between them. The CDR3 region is CASSVDQQGTQYF. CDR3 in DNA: TGTGCCAGCAGTGTGGACCAACAAGGAACCCAGTACTTC.

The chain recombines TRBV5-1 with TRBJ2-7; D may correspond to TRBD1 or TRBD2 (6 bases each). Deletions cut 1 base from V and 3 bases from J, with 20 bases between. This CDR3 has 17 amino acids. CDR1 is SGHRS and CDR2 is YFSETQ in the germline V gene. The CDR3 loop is CASSLPPGGGVDYEQYF. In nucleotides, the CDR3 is TGCGCCAGCAGCTTGCCGCCCGGGGGCGGAGTAGACTACGAGCAGTACTTC.

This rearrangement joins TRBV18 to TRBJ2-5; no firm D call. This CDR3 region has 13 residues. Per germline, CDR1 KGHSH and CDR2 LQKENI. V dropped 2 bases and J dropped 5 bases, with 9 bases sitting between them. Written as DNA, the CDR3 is TGTGCCAGCTCACCAGTTGGGTTGGAGACCCAGTACTTC. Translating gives CASSPVGLETQYF.

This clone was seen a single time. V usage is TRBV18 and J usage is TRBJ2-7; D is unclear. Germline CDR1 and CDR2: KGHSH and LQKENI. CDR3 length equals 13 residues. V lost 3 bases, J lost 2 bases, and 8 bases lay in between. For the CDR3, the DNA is TGTGCCAGCTCACCTTACAGTGCCTACGAGCAGTACTTC. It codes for CASSPYSAYEQYF.

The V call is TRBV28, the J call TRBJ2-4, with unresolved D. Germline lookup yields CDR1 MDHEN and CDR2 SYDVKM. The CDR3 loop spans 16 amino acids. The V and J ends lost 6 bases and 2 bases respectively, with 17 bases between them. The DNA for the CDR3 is TGTGCCAGCAGCCCCCGTGATGGGGTTCCCAAAAACATTCAGTACTTC. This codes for CASSPRDGVPKNIQYF.

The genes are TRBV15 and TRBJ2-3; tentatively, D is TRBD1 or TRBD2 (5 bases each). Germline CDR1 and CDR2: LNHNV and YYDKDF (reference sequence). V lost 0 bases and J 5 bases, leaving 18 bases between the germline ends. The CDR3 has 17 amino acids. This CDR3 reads CATSRDGPTGGIDTQYF. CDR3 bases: TGTGCCACCAGCAGAGATGGCCCTACAGGAGGTATAGATACGCAGTATTTT.

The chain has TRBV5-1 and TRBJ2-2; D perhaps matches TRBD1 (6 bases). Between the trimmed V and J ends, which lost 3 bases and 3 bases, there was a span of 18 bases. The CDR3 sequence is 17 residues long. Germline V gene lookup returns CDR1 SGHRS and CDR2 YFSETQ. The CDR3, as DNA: TGCGCCAGCAGCTCCCCCTTGCCTACAGGGTACACCGGGGAGCTGTTTTTT. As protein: CASSSPLPTGYTGELFF.

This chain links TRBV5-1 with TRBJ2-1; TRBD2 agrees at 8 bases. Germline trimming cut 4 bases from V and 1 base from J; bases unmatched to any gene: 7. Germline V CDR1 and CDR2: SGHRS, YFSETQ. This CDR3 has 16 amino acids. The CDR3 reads CASSLTSGLSYNEQFF. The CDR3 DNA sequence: TGCGCCAGCAGCCTTACTAGCGGATTGTCCTACAATGAGCAGTTCTTC. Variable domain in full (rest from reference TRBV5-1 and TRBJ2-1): KAGVTQTPRYLIKTRGQQVTLSCSPISGHRSVSWYQQTPGQGLQFLFEYFSETQRNKGNFPGRFSGRQFSNSRSEMNVSTLELGDSALYLCASSLTSGLSYNEQFFGPGTRLTVL.

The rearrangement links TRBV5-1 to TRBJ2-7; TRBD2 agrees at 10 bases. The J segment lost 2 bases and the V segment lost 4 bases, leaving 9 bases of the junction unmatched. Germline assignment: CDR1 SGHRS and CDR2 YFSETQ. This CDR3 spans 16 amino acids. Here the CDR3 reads CASSGGGTSATYEQYF. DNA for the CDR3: TGCGCCAGCAGCGGAGGCGGGACTAGCGCTACCTACGAGCAGTACTTC.

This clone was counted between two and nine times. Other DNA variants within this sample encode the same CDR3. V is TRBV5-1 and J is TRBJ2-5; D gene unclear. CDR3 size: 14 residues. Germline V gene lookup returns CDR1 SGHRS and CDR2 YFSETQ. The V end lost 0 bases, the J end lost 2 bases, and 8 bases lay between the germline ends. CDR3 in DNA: TGCGCCAGCAGCTTGGCCGGGCGGCAAGAGACCCAGTACTTC. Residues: CASSLAGRQETQYF.

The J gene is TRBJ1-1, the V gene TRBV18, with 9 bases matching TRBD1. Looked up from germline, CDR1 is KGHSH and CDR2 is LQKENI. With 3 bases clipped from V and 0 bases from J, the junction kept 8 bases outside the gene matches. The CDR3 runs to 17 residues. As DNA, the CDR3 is TGTGCCAGCTCACCCTCACAGGGGGCTCGGCTGAACACTGAAGCTTTCTTT. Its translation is CASSPSQGARLNTEAFF.

CDR3 region: CASSFPGLAARDEQFF. CDR3 coding DNA: TGTGCCAGCAGCTTCCCGGGACTAGCGGCCCGGGATGAGCAGTTCTTC. The rearrangement joins TRBV7-9 to TRBJ2-1; 11 nucleotides line up with TRBD2. V dropped 3 bases and J dropped 8; count of bases not matched to a gene: 9. There are 16 residues in the CDR3. From germline, CDR1 is SEHNR and CDR2 FQNEAQ (reference sequence).

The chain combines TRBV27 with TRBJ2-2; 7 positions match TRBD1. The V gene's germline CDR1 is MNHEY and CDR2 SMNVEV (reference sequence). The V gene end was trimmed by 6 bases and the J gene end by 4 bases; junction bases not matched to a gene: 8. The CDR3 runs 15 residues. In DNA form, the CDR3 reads TGTGCCAGCAGCGGGTCGGACAGGCTCACCGGGGAGCTGTTTTTT. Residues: CASSGSDRLTGELFF.